Below, 17 T cell receptor beta chains from the same sample are listed, as sequenced in a study of T cell changes during pregnancy in multiple sclerosis. TCRdb's copy holds only in-frame clones and misses some; the assay was immunoSEQ multiplex PCR. In the table there are about 59,000 clones, roughly nine tenths of which are singletons. The sample was peripheral blood, taken in the third trimester of pregnancy. The receptors come from a female donor in good health, enrolled as a control in a pregnancy study.

The gene calls are TRBV19 and TRBJ1-2; a weak D match, TRBD1 (5 bases). There are 16 residues in the CDR3. Trimming took off 9 bases at V and 7 bases at J, with 27 bases between the two ends. Germline CDR1 is LNHDA and CDR2 is SQIVND (reference sequence). The CDR3 sequence is CASQSEVLDRRGGYTF. The CDR3 DNA follows: TGTGCCAGCCAAAGCGAAGTTCTCGACAGAAGGGGTGGCTACACCTTC.

This clone showed up just a few times. This chain connects TRBV28 to TRBJ1-5; the D gene is possibly TRBD1 (6 bases). Germline V gene data show CDR1 as MDHEN and CDR2 as SYDVKM. The CDR3 extends over 16 amino acids. V was clipped by 6 bases and J by 3 bases, with 18 bases between them. The CDR3 coding sequence is TGTGCCAGCAGCACACCCGTCGGACAGAACAATCAGCCCCAGCATTTT. It translates to CASSTPVGQNNQPQHF.

The chain carries TRBV28 and TRBJ1-4, with 9 nucleotides matching TRBD1. The V and J ends lost 6 bases and 7 bases, in that order; junction bases with no gene match: 6. This CDR3 contains 14 residues. CDR1 is MDHEN, CDR2 SYDVKM, per germline. The CDR3 nucleotides are TGTGCCAGCAGAACAGGGGGCGCGTTTGAAAAACTGTTTTTT. It encodes CASRTGGAFEKLFF.

The gene calls are TRBV9 and TRBJ2-6; D may be TRBD1 (6 bases). Germline lookup yields CDR1 SGDLS and CDR2 YYNGEE. This CDR3 is built from 20 residues. Trimming left V 4 bases short and J 0 bases short, with 23 bases between. Written as DNA, the CDR3 is TGTGCCAGCAGCCCCCACCTTACACAGGGAATCCGCTCTGGGGCCAACGTCCTGACTTTC. Amino acids: CASSPHLTQGIRSGANVLTF.

The chain links TRBV7-2 to TRBJ2-7, with TRBD2 identical over 7 bases. This CDR3 has 13 amino acids. After removal of 5 bases from V and 5 bases from J, the junction contained 6 bases not matched to a gene. CDR1 and CDR2 (germline): SGHTA, FQGNSA. The CDR3, as DNA: TGTGCCAGCAGCGACATGGGGGGGGACGAGCAGTACTTC. Protein: CASSDMGGDEQYF.

V and J are TRBV4-1 and TRBJ2-3, with a tentative D call TRBD2 (6 bases). The length of the CDR3 is 11 residues. V shed 1 base and J shed 11 bases, with 7 bases lying between them. CDR1 MGHRA and CDR2 YSYEKL come from the germline V gene. CDR3 nucleotide sequence: TGCGCCAGCAGCCAAGCCGGGAGGCAGTATTTT. Residues: CASSQAGRQYF.

CDR3 DNA: TGTGCCAGCAGTGAAGAGGTATTGGCGGGAGGGCGGAGAGATACGCAGTATTTT. The encoded protein is CASSEEVLAGGRRDTQYF. This chain joins TRBV6-1 and TRBJ2-3, with TRBD2 matching 9 bases. The CDR3 contains 18 residues. Trimming cost V 1 base and J 5 bases; bases outside gene matches: 13. CDR1 MNHNS and CDR2 SASEGT come from the germline V gene.

CDR3 in amino acids: CASSPTGYEQFF. The CDR3 DNA is TGTGCCAGCAGCCCGACAGGGTATGAGCAGTTCTTC. The genes are TRBV5-4 and TRBJ2-1, with 7 bases fitting TRBD1. This CDR3 has 12 residues. Germline loops: CDR1 SGHNT, CDR2 YYREEE (reference sequence). J gave up 8 bases and V 4 bases, and 3 bases lay outside the gene matches.

V usage is TRBV19 and J usage is TRBJ2-2, with unresolved D. Germline CDR1 LNHDA, CDR2 SQIVND (reference sequence). Trimming shortened V by 2 bases and J by 0 bases, and 7 bases separated the two germline ends. This CDR3 has 15 residues. For the CDR3, the DNA is TGTGCCAGTAGTATAAGTCCTACGAACACCGGGGAGCTGTTTTTT. This gives the protein CASSISPTNTGELFF.

Regarding this clone: The junction departs from the called germline gene at one end, perhaps through a read error. Here the CDR3 reads CGWKTEAFF. For the CDR3, the DNA is TGCGGGTGGAAAACTGAAGCTTTCTTT. J is TRBJ1-1 and V is TRBV30; D gene ambiguous. Germline CDR1 GTSNPN, CDR2 SVGIG (reference sequence). CDR3 length equals 9 residues.

The chain recombines TRBV18 with TRBJ2-1; 12 nucleotides line up with TRBD2. V shed 2 bases and J 6 bases; nucleotides not matched to a gene: 2. The length of the CDR3 is 15 residues. Germline assignment: CDR1 KGHSH and CDR2 LQKENI. The CDR3 loop reads CASSPTTSGGNEQFF. CDR3 sequence (DNA): TGTGCCAGCTCACCAACGACTAGCGGGGGCAATGAGCAGTTCTTC. The whole variable domain, filled in from reference TRBV18 and TRBJ2-1, reads NAGVMQNPRHLVRRRGQEARLRCSPMKGHSHVYWYRQLPEEGLKFMVYLQKENIIDESGMPKERFSAEFPKEGPSILRIQQVVRGDSAAYFCASSPTTSGGNEQFFGPGTRLTVL.

The rearrangement uses TRBV19 and TRBJ1-1; no clear D. Germline V gene data show CDR1 as LNHDA and CDR2 as SQIVND (reference sequence). The CDR3 loop spans 15 amino acids. Trimming removed 5 bases from V and 5 bases from J, with 18 bases in between. This chain's CDR3 is CASSARRGSGTEAFF. CDR3 DNA: TGTGCCAGTAGTGCCCGACGGGGATCGGGAACTGAAGCTTTCTTT.

The gene calls are TRBV6-5 and TRBJ2-5; TRBD1 matches at 9 bases. Germline V gene lookup returns CDR1 MNHEY and CDR2 SVGAGI. V lost 4 bases, J lost 5 bases, and 11 bases stayed unmatched. The CDR3 has 16 amino acids. The CDR3 loop reads CASSSHRTGEDETQYF. Here the CDR3 DNA reads TGTGCCAGCAGTTCCCACCGGACAGGGGAGGATGAGACCCAGTACTTC.

The gene calls are TRBV5-4 and TRBJ2-1; 11 nucleotides align to TRBD1. V trimming: 4 bases; J trimming: 4 bases; junction bases outside the gene matches: 4. The CDR3 covers 15 residues. The germline V gene has CDR1 SGHNT and CDR2 YYREEE (reference sequence). The CDR3 region has the DNA TGTGCCAGCAGCACGGGACAGGGGGTTTACAATGAGCAGTTCTTC. Translating gives CASSTGQGVYNEQFF.

The rearrangement joins TRBV11-2 to TRBJ1-5; D is ambiguous. Between the trimmed V and J ends, which lost 5 bases and 5 bases, there was a span of 10 bases. The CDR3 consists of 13 residues. CDR1 is SGHAT and CDR2 is FQNNGV in the germline V gene. CDR3 bases: TGTGCCAGCAGCCCTTCGCCGGATCAGCCCCAGCATTTT. Protein: CASSPSPDQPQHF.

The chain uses TRBV27 and TRBJ2-5; 8 bases fit TRBD1. Germline loops: CDR1 MNHEY, CDR2 SMNVEV (reference sequence). The length of the CDR3 is 13 residues. The ends lost 6 bases at V and 3 bases at J; junction bases unmatched: 3. The CDR3, as DNA: TGTGCCAGCAGAGCGGACAGGGAAGAGACCCAGTACTTC. Translated, it gives CASRADREETQYF.

The genes are TRBV9 and TRBJ2-3; TRBD2 matches at 10 bases. The CDR3 totals 16 residues. Germline V gives CDR1 SGDLS, CDR2 YYNGEE. Losses at the gene ends were 3 bases for V and 2 bases for J; bases not matched to a gene: 6. DNA for the CDR3: TGTGCCAGCAGCGGAAGGACTAGCGGCTACACAGATACGCAGTATTTT. This gives the protein CASSGRTSGYTDTQYF.